This entry lists 17 T cell receptor beta chains sequenced from one sample in a study of early T cells in non-severe SARS-CoV-2 infection. TCRdb re-derived calls from the 5' RACE reads in MiXCR, one entry per CDR3 protein. This table has 69,000 or so distinct CDR3 sequences, less than 15% appearing once. Sequenced: whole blood. The receptor set was obtained from an adult who was a healthcare worker with PCR-confirmed SARS-CoV-2 infection or an uninfected control (not recorded which).

This clonotype appeared many times. The rearrangement joins TRBV27 to TRBJ2-1; TRBD1 agrees at 11 bases. The trim removed 7 bases at V and 3 bases at J, leaving 5 bases unmatched. The CDR3 is 15 residues long. From germline, CDR1 is MNHEY and CDR2 SMNVEV (reference sequence). The CDR3 nucleotides read TGTGCCAGCACCCTTGGGACAGGGGGCTACAATGAGCAGTTCTTC. It encodes CASTLGTGGYNEQFF.

This clonotype showed up just a few times. Here the CDR3 DNA reads TGTGCCATCAGTGAGAGGGGAAAGACCCAGTACTTC. It specifies CAISERGKTQYF. The chain carries TRBV10-3 and TRBJ2-5; the D gene is possibly TRBD1 (5 bases). Germline V gene sequence: CDR1 ENHRY, CDR2 SYGVKD. Deletions cut 2 bases from V and 6 bases from J, with 7 bases between. This CDR3 is 12 amino acids long.

This clonotype came up many times. The chain is built from TRBV27 and TRBJ1-6; 11 bases line up with TRBD1. The trim removed 1 base at V and 9 bases at J, leaving 5 bases unmatched. This CDR3 contains 16 residues. Germline-derived CDR1 and CDR2 are MNHEY and SMNVEV (reference sequence). CDR3: CASSLFFGTGGSPLHF. CDR3 DNA: TGTGCCAGCAGTTTATTCTTCGGGACAGGGGGTTCACCCCTCCACTTT.

The chain has TRBV2 and TRBJ1-1; 10 bases are a match to TRBD1. CDR1 is SNHLY and CDR2 is FYNNEI in the germline V gene. The CDR3 runs 14 residues. V trimming: 7 bases; J trimming: 4 bases; junction bases outside the gene matches: 6. Written as DNA, the CDR3 is TGTGCCAGCAACAGACAGGGGGCGAGCACTGAAGCTTTCTTT. Its translation: CASNRQGASTEAFF.

This clonotype was seen a handful of times. The gene calls are TRBV12-3 or TRBV12-4 and TRBJ2-7, with TRBD2 matching 14 bases. The CDR3 loop spans 15 amino acids. The V gene end was trimmed by 6 bases and the J gene end by 4 bases; junction bases not matched to a gene: 5. The chain's CDR3 is CASSPRTSGRYEQYF. The CDR3 region has the DNA TGTGCCAGCAGCCCACGGACTAGCGGGAGGTACGAGCAGTACTTC.

This clonotype counts as medium-sized. The rearrangement uses TRBV28 and TRBJ2-7; TRBD1 matches 7 bases. Trimming removed 4 bases from V and 2 bases from J; junction bases left unmatched: 5. From germline, CDR1 is MDHEN and CDR2 SYDVKM. The CDR3 covers 14 residues. CDR3 in DNA: TGTGCCAGCAGTTACAGGGGCCCAACCTACGAGCAGTACTTC. Protein: CASSYRGPTYEQYF.

The chain combines TRBV18 with TRBJ1-2, with D uncertain. The CDR3 has 15 residues. Trimming removed 3 bases from V and 2 bases from J, with 13 bases in between. Per germline, CDR1 KGHSH and CDR2 LQKENI. The CDR3 nucleotides read TGTGCCAGCTCACCCGACCCCGTGATGAACTATGGCTACACCTTC. Its protein is CASSPDPVMNYGYTF.

This clonotype has a handful of counts. CDR3 residues: CASSEEMNEQFF. DNA for the CDR3: TGCGCCAGCAGTGAGGAGATGAATGAGCAGTTCTTC. The chain uses TRBV10-1 and TRBJ2-1; D is uncertain. Germline V gene data show CDR1 as WNHNN and CDR2 as SYGVQD (reference sequence). This CDR3 spans 12 amino acids. Trimming removed 2 bases from V and 7 bases from J, with 6 bases in between.

V is TRBV2 and J is TRBJ2-5, with TRBD1 as a possible D gene (5 bases). V lost 0 bases, J lost 5 bases, and 16 bases lay in between. The length of the CDR3 is 16 residues. Germline V CDR1 and CDR2: SNHLY, FYNNEI. DNA for the CDR3: TGTGCCAGCAGTGAAGCGCATGTGGCCAAGGGGGAGACCCAGTACTTC. Protein product: CASSEAHVAKGETQYF.

The chain has TRBV12-3 or TRBV12-4 and TRBJ2-4; D could derive from TRBD1 or TRBD2 (5 bases each). Trimming shortened V by 6 bases and J by 0 bases, and 15 bases separated the two germline ends. The CDR3 is made up of 16 amino acids. CDR3 sequence (DNA): TGTGCCAGCAGCCTCCATATTGGGACAGCCAAAAACATTCAGTACTTC. Translated: CASSLHIGTAKNIQYF.

The rearrangement links TRBV5-1 to TRBJ2-3; a weak D match, TRBD2 (5 bases). Germline V gives CDR1 SGHRS, CDR2 YFSETQ. CDR3 length equals 15 residues. V was shortened by 2 bases and J by 4 bases, with 14 bases between the two germline ends. The CDR3 coding sequence is TGCGCCAGCAGCTTACCGGGATTCTATCCAGATACGCAGTATTTT. Translating gives CASSLPGFYPDTQYF.

This clonotype was seen more than once but under ten times. The chain joins TRBV11-3 to TRBJ2-2, with D possibly being TRBD1 or TRBD2 (5 bases each). The V end lost 4 bases, the J end lost 4 bases, and 10 bases lay between the germline ends. The CDR3 extends over 14 amino acids. Germline V lookup: CDR1 SGHNT, CDR2 YENEEA. CDR3 residues: CASSWGTVTGELFF. The CDR3 DNA is TGTGCCAGCAGCTGGGGGACCGTCACCGGGGAGCTGTTTTTT.

This clonotype came up a few times. This chain joins TRBV10-3 and TRBJ2-5; D is unclear. Germline V gene lookup returns CDR1 ENHRY and CDR2 SYGVKD. The CDR3 totals 12 residues. Deletions cut 6 bases from V and 2 bases from J, with 7 bases between. CDR3 amino acids: CAIRGSQETQYF. The CDR3 region has the DNA TGTGCCATCAGAGGGTCTCAAGAGACCCAGTACTTC.

This clonotype was counted a few times. This chain links TRBV4-2 with TRBJ1-1; no clear D gene. This CDR3 is built from 13 residues. V lost 5 bases and J lost 1, with 8 bases in between. In germline, CDR1 is LGHNA, CDR2 YNFKEQ. The CDR3: CASSGSSNTEAFF. The CDR3 DNA reads as TGTGCCAGCAGCGGGTCTTCGAACACTGAAGCTTTCTTT.

The chain joins TRBV28 to TRBJ1-2; D not resolved. CDR1 MDHEN and CDR2 SYDVKM come from the germline V gene. V lost 7 bases and J lost 1, with 10 bases in between. The CDR3 length is 13 residues. The CDR3 spells CASTARVNYGYTF. DNA of the CDR3: TGTGCCAGCACAGCGAGGGTTAACTATGGCTACACCTTC.

This clonotype was seen many times. The chain combines TRBV18 with TRBJ2-7; no reliable D call. V shed 2 bases and J shed 2 bases, with 13 bases lying between them. Germline V gives CDR1 KGHSH, CDR2 LQKENI. CDR3 size: 15 residues. The CDR3 DNA reads TGTGCCAGCTCACCAGGGGAAGGCGCCGCCTACGAGCAGTACTTC. It translates to CASSPGEGAAYEQYF.

This clonotype was seen more than once but under ten times. The V and J genes are TRBV20-1 and TRBJ2-3, with D possibly matching TRBD2 (5 bases). Germline CDR1 reads DFQATT; CDR2 reads SNEGSKA (reference sequence). V lost 5 bases, J lost 6 bases, and 12 bases lay in between. The CDR3 is made up of 12 amino acids. The CDR3 is CSADPRGDTQYF. The CDR3 DNA reads TGCAGTGCTGACCCCCGCGGGGATACGCAGTATTTT.